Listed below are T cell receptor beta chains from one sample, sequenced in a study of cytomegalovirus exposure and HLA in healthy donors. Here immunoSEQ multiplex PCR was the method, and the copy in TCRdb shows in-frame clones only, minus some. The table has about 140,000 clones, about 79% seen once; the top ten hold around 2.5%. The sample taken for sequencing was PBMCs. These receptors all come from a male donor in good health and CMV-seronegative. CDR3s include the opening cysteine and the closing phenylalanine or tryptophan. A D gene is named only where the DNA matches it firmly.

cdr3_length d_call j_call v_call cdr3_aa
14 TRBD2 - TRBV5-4 CASSSGLGVHEQYF
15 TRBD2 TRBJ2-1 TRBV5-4 CASSFRLAGRNEQFF
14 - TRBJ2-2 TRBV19 CASRMGRGTGELFF
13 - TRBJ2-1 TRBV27 CASTTGQYNEQFF
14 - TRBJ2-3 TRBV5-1 CASSLATEGDTQYF
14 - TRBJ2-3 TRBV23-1 CASSRRVGTDTQYF
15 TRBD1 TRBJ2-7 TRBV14 CASSQGGTESYEQYF
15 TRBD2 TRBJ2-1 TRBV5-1 CASSVGLAGFYEQFF
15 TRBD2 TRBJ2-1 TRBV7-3 CASSRTSGSNNEQFF
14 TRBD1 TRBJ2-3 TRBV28 CASSSGQSTDTQYF
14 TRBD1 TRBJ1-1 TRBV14 CASSQPGTAKEAFF
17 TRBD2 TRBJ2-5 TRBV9 CASSPGSSGVGQETQYF
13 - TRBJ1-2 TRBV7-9 CASSLSGERGYTF
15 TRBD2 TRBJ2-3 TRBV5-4 CASRHGLADTDTQYF
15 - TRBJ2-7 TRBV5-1 CASSSGGTDFYEQYF
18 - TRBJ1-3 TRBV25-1 CASSEGRWSPSSGNTIYF
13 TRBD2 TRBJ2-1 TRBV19 CATAGRAYNEQFF
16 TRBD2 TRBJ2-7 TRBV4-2 CASSHQLAGEEYEQYF
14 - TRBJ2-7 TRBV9 CASSLGLLRHEQYF
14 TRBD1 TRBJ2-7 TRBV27 CASSYQGASYEQYF
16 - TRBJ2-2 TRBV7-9 CASNPSPSVGTGELFF
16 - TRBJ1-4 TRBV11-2 CASSFPGEGSGEKLFF
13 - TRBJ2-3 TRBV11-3 CASSSPQEDTQYF
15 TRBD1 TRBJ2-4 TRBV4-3 CASSQEQGTKNIQYF
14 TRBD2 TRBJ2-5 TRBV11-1 CASSASGLQETQYF
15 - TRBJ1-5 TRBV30 CAWSSLSGYNQPQHF
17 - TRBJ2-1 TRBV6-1 CASSAIGGRGSENEQFF
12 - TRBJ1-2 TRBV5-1 CASREGNYGYTF
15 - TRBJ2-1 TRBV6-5 CASSYLGRVGLEQFF
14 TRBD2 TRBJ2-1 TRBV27 CASSTGGWGNEQFF
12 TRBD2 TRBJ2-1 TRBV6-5 CASRTSGDEQFF
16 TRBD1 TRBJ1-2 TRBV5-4 CASSGKGGTANYGYTF
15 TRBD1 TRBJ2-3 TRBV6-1 CASRDPGQHTDTQYF
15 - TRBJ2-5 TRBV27 CASGQGAPIQETQYF
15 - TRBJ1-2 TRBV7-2 CASSLDRVLTYGYTF